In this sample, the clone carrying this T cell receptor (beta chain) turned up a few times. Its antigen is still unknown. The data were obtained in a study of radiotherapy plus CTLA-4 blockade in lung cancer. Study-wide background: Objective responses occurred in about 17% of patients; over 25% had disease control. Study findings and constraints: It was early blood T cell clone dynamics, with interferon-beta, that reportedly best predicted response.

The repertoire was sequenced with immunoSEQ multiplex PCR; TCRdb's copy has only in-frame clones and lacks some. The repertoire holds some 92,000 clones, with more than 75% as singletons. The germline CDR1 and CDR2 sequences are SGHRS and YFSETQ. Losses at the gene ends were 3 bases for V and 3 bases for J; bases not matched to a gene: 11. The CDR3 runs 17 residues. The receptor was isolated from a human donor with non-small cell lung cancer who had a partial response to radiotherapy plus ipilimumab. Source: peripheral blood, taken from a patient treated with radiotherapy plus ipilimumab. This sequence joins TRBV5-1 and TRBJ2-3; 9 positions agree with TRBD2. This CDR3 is CASSWTPRAGGTDTQYF. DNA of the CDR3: TGCGCCAGCAGCTGGACCCCTCGAGCGGGGGGAACAGATACGCAGTATTTT.